The clone carrying this T cell receptor beta chain was recorded at least ten times. Its specificity is unknown. These data are taken from a study of tumor-infiltrating lymphocytes in primary liver carcinoma. Whole-study results and caveats: Just about 7-24% of leading clones were found in every one of five regions.

It was from approximately 22-30 mg of unsorted bulk tissue that RNA and DNA were co-extracted. With a constant-region primer, TCR beta cDNA was made from about 0.55 ug of total RNA. What produced the TCR beta libraries was three nested multiplex PCR rounds using slightly modified ARM-PCR. Researchers ran the first two PCR rounds for roughly 11 cycles each with TRBV1-TRBV30 forward primers and a C-beta reverse primer. MiXCR, run by TCRdb on the multiplex PCR reads, gives a single entry per CDR3 protein. The sample gives around 120,000 distinct CDR3 sequences, 55% to 75% of which show up once; roughly 8.8% is in the top ten. The CDR3 is 13 amino acids. Trimming took 6 bases from V and 5 from J; bases not matched to a gene: 6.

The rearrangement uses TRBV12-3 or TRBV12-4 and TRBJ1-1; 7 nucleotides align to TRBD1. Sequencing was done on a sample of liver tumor tissue from sampling region 1. Subset here: tumor region T1, superior pole. This receptor was identified in a woman aged 60-75 years with primary liver carcinoma and hepatitis B virus infection. The CDR3: CASSDRVGTEAFF. For the CDR3, the DNA is TGTGCCAGCAGCGACAGGGTGGGAACTGAAGCTTTCTTT.